These 19 T cell receptor beta chains came from one sample sequenced in a study of blood T cell repertoires in COVID-19. The protocol was immunoSEQ multiplex PCR, while the TCRdb copy is restricted to in-frame clones and leaves out a portion. This table holds about 140,000 clones, just under 90% found once. The specimen sequenced was peripheral blood. The receptor set was obtained from a woman of 80 years or more with acute or convalescent COVID-19.

V gene TRBV6-5 combines with J gene TRBJ2-2, with D possibly matching TRBD2 (5 bases). The V end lost 5 bases, the J end lost 5 bases, and 15 bases lay between the germline ends. In germline, CDR1 is MNHEY, CDR2 SVGAGI. This CDR3 comprises 15 residues. As DNA, the CDR3 is TGTGCCAGCAGTCCTACCCGGCGGGTTACCGGGGAGCTGTTTTTT. This gives the protein CASSPTRRVTGELFF.

The chain joins TRBV7-9 to TRBJ1-5; D not resolved. V was clipped by 5 bases and J by 2 bases, with 10 bases between them. Germline V CDR1 and CDR2: SEHNR, FQNEAQ (reference sequence). The CDR3 covers 14 residues. The CDR3 DNA follows: TGTGCCAGCAGCCGGATGGGAGGCAATCAGCCCCAGCATTTT. Its translation is CASSRMGGNQPQHF.

The chain combines TRBV7-2 with TRBJ1-1; maybe TRBD1 (5 bases). V lost 0 bases, J lost 5 bases, and 7 bases lay in between. CDR3 length: 13 residues. CDR1 and CDR2 (germline): SGHTA, FQGNSA. CDR3 sequence: CASSLAQGTEAFF. For the CDR3, the DNA is TGTGCCAGCAGCTTAGCGCAGGGAACTGAAGCTTTCTTT.

The V call is TRBV27, the J call TRBJ1-2; D ambiguous. The germline V and J ends were trimmed by 0 bases and 2 bases, with 7 bases remaining between them. The germline V gene has CDR1 MNHEY and CDR2 SMNVEV (reference sequence). This CDR3 region has 14 residues. The CDR3: CASSLSTGNYGYTF. CDR3 nucleotide sequence: TGTGCCAGCAGTTTATCTACCGGGAACTATGGCTACACCTTC.

The rearrangement joins TRBV29-1 to TRBJ2-5; the D gene is possibly TRBD1 (6 bases). Trimming pared 5 bases from V and 4 bases from J, leaving 14 bases between. Germline CDR1 SQVTM, CDR2 ANQGSEA. CDR3 length: 13 amino acids. DNA for the CDR3: TGCAGCGTTTCCCCGACAGGAGTAGAGACCCAGTACTTC. This gives the protein CSVSPTGVETQYF.

V gene TRBV6-5 combines with J gene TRBJ2-7; the match to TRBD1 covers 11 bases. V was clipped by 8 bases and J by 7 bases; unmatched bases: 7. The CDR3 runs to 13 residues. Germline V gene data show CDR1 as MNHEY and CDR2 as SVGAGI. The CDR3 DNA follows: TGTGCCAGCTTACCGGGACAGGGGGGAGAGCAGTACTTC. Amino acids: CASLPGQGGEQYF.

J is TRBJ1-5 and V is TRBV10-2, with D possibly TRBD1 on 5 matching bases. Per germline, CDR1 WSHSY and CDR2 SAAADI. This CDR3 comprises 13 residues. V shed 2 bases and J shed 5 bases, with 7 bases lying between them. The CDR3 loop is CASSERGDQPQHF. The CDR3 nucleotides are TGCGCCAGCAGTGAGCGGGGGGATCAGCCCCAGCATTTT.

V usage is TRBV6-2 or TRBV6-3 and J usage is TRBJ1-2, with 7 bases lining up with TRBD1. Germline V gene lookup returns CDR1 MNHEY and CDR2 SVGEGT. With V trimmed by 2 bases and J by 8 bases, 11 bases remained unmatched. CDR3 length: 15 residues. The CDR3, as DNA: TGTGCCAGCAGTTACCAGTCGGAGGGGGCGCGGGGCTACACCTTC. It is translated as CASSYQSEGARGYTF.

The rearrangement uses TRBV7-9 and TRBJ2-3; D remains ambiguous. The germline CDR1 and CDR2 sequences are SEHNR and FQNEAQ (reference sequence). The V end was cut by 1 base, the J end by 2 bases, with 10 bases between. The CDR3 sequence is 15 residues long. CDR3 DNA: TGTGCCAGCAGCTTAGTCGACTTCTACACAGATACGCAGTATTTT. As protein: CASSLVDFYTDTQYF.

This chain links TRBV5-4 with TRBJ1-2; the match to TRBD1 covers 7 bases. J lost 1 base, V lost 7 bases, and 4 bases had no gene match. Germline loops: CDR1 SGHNT, CDR2 YYREEE (reference sequence). This CDR3 comprises 13 residues. CDR3 sequence reads: CASQGEDNYGYTF. Written as DNA, the CDR3 is TGTGCCAGCCAGGGGGAGGATAACTATGGCTACACCTTC.

The chain has TRBV5-1 and TRBJ1-6, with 10 bases aligning to TRBD1. The CDR3 runs to 16 residues. CDR1 is SGHRS, CDR2 YFSETQ, per germline. The V segment lost 4 bases and the J segment 10 bases; nucleotides outside the gene matches: 11. CDR3 amino acids: CASSPGQGFRISPLHF. The DNA of the CDR3 is TGCGCCAGCAGCCCGGGACAGGGGTTTCGGATCTCACCCCTCCACTTT.

This clone showed up just once. The rearrangement uses TRBV11-1 and TRBJ1-4; TRBD1 matches at 9 bases. J gave up 6 bases and V 5 bases, and 4 bases lay outside the gene matches. The CDR3 has 14 amino acids. CDR1 is SGHAT, CDR2 FQDESV, per germline (reference sequence). The CDR3 nucleotides are TGTGCCAGCAGCAAGGGACAGGGCGATGAAAAACTGTTTTTT. Protein product: CASSKGQGDEKLFF.

This chain links TRBV5-4 with TRBJ2-1; D is unclear. The CDR3 extends over 11 amino acids. The germline V gene has CDR1 SGHNT and CDR2 YYREEE (reference sequence). V lost 4 bases to trimming and J lost 4 bases, with 3 bases between them. In nucleotides, the CDR3 is TGTGCCAGCAGCCTATACAATGAGCAGTTCTTC. This sequence encodes CASSLYNEQFF.

The V and J genes are TRBV5-1 and TRBJ2-1; tentatively, D is TRBD1 (5 bases). The CDR3 has 13 amino acids. Germline V gives CDR1 SGHRS, CDR2 YFSETQ. V lost 1 base, J lost 4 bases, and 6 bases lay in between. CDR3 nucleotides: TGCGCCAGCAGCTTGCAGGGTTACAATGAGCAGTTCTTC. Translation: CASSLQGYNEQFF.

CDR3 sequence: CASSPFEGSYNEQFF. The CDR3 DNA reads TGTGCCAGCAGCCCCTTCGAGGGCAGCTACAATGAGCAGTTCTTC. This chain links TRBV3-1 (or the pseudogene TRBV3-2) with TRBJ2-1; tentatively, D is TRBD2 (5 bases). V was clipped by 4 bases and J by 3 bases, with 13 bases between them. CDR1 is LGHDT and CDR2 is YNNKEL in the germline V gene (reference sequence). The CDR3 consists of 15 residues.

About this clone itself: At the DNA level, this CDR3 is encoded by other sequences in the same sample as well. The genes are TRBV6-5 and TRBJ1-5, with TRBD1 identical over 9 bases. The germline V gene has CDR1 MNHEY and CDR2 SVGAGI. There are 13 residues in the CDR3. V was clipped by 5 bases and J by 7 bases; unmatched bases: 3. The CDR3 sequence: CASSTGGGQPQHF. CDR3 sequence (DNA): TGTGCCAGCAGTACAGGGGGCGGACAGCCCCAGCATTTT.

The chain links TRBV5-4 to TRBJ2-3, with D maybe TRBD2 (7 bases). Trimming stripped 4 bases from V and 5 bases from J, with 14 bases between. The CDR3 extends over 14 amino acids. Germline V CDR1 and CDR2: SGHNT, YYREEE (reference sequence). CDR3 in amino acids: CASSQTRGGDTQYF. The DNA for the CDR3 is TGTGCCAGCAGCCAGACTAGGGGGGGAGATACGCAGTATTTT. The full variable domain, its missing parts supplied by reference TRBV5-4 and TRBJ2-3, is ETGVTQSPTHLIKTRGQQVTLRCSSQSGHNTVSWYQQALGQGPQFIFQYYREEENGRGNFPPRFSGLQFPNYSSELNVNALELDDSALYLCASSQTRGGDTQYFGPGTRLTVL.

This clone has only one observation. The chain uses TRBV19 and TRBJ1-5; 10 nucleotides match TRBD1. The germline V gene encodes CDR1 LNHDA and CDR2 SQIVND (reference sequence). The length of the CDR3 is 18 residues. Trimming at V came to 3 bases and at J to 6 bases, leaving 14 bases not matched to a gene. CDR3 residues: CASSIGSGQGIGGQPQHF. The CDR3 bases are TGTGCCAGTAGTATTGGTTCGGGACAGGGGATCGGGGGTCAGCCCCAGCATTTT.

The chain combines TRBV5-4 with TRBJ1-1; D not resolved. The V end was cut by 0 bases, the J end by 3 bases, with 9 bases between. This CDR3 region has 14 residues. CDR1 SGHNT and CDR2 YYREEE come from the germline V gene (reference sequence). This CDR3 reads CASSLGAGDTEAFF. The CDR3 DNA sequence: TGTGCCAGCAGCTTGGGGGCCGGCGACACTGAAGCTTTCTTT.